Listed here are 30 T cell receptor beta chains from one sample, sequenced in a study of T-cell memory formation after mild COVID-19. TCRdb recomputed calls from the 5' RACE reads with MiXCR, one row per CDR3 protein. The data contain 150,000 to 200,000 distinct CDR3 sequences, 10% to 15% of them seen just once; the ten biggest clones take up approximately 3.4%. The specimen sequenced was PBMCs or a T cell subset sorted from them (not recorded which). The source is a man aged 18 to 30 who had mild COVID-19 (a few samples of this study predate the infection). Cell type and time point are not known.

The V gene is TRBV6-6, the J gene TRBJ1-3; 10 nucleotides line up with TRBD1. CDR1 and CDR2 from the germline V gene are MNHNY and SVGAGI (reference sequence). The trim removed 5 bases at V and 1 base at J, leaving 5 bases unmatched. The CDR3 runs to 16 residues. CDR3 loop: CASSDPGQGSGNTIYF. CDR3 sequence (DNA): TGTGCCAGCAGTGATCCGGGACAGGGGTCTGGAAACACCATATATTTT.

The CDR3, as DNA: TGTGCCATCCGTGGCGGGGGACCTTTTGGGCAGTACGTC. Amino acids: CAIRGGGPFGQYV. This chain links TRBV10-3 with TRBJ2-7, with 7 bases identical to TRBD2. The CDR3 extends over 13 amino acids. CDR1 is ENHRY, CDR2 SYGVKD, per germline. The V and J ends lost 8 bases and 9 bases, in that order; junction bases with no gene match: 13.

The rearrangement links TRBV7-2 to TRBJ2-5; 9 nucleotides agree with TRBD1. Germline loops: CDR1 SGHTA, CDR2 FQGNSA. The CDR3 covers 16 residues. V trimming: 5 bases; J trimming: 7 bases; junction bases outside the gene matches: 14. CDR3 in DNA: TGTGCCAGCAGCCTAAGCTCGGACAGGGGTTTGGGGACCCAGTACTTC. Translating gives CASSLSSDRGLGTQYF.

The CDR3 here is CASSYTSGIQYF. The CDR3 nucleotides are TGCGCCAGCAGCTATACCTCGGGCATTCAGTACTTC. The V and J genes are TRBV4-3 and TRBJ2-4, with no clear D. Germline CDR1 LGHNA, CDR2 YSLEER. The CDR3 sequence is 12 residues long. The V and J ends lost 5 bases and 9 bases respectively, with 11 bases between them.

This chain links TRBV6-1 with TRBJ2-7; D is perhaps TRBD1 (6 bases). The CDR3 has 15 residues. Germline values: CDR1 MNHNS, CDR2 SASEGT. V lost 7 bases and J lost 6, with 22 bases in between. Written as DNA, the CDR3 is TGTGCCAGCACCAGTCGGACAGATCGGTCCGGCGAGCAGTACGTC. Protein: CASTSRTDRSGEQYV.

This chain joins TRBV19 and TRBJ1-1, with TRBD1 as a possible D gene (6 bases). CDR3 size: 13 residues. The germline V gene encodes CDR1 LNHDA and CDR2 SQIVND (reference sequence). V dropped 3 bases and J dropped 6 bases, with 11 bases sitting between them. The CDR3 sequence is CASSINRDSEAFF. CDR3 in DNA: TGTGCCAGTAGTATCAACAGGGACTCTGAAGCTTTCTTT.

This clonotype came up a few times. The chain carries TRBV5-1 and TRBJ1-1, with 7 bases fitting TRBD1. The CDR3 is made up of 15 amino acids. The V and J ends lost 1 base and 3 bases, in that order; junction bases with no gene match: 6. Looked up from germline, CDR1 is SGHRS and CDR2 is YFSETQ. The CDR3 reads CASSLWTGTDTEAFF. The CDR3 nucleotides are TGCGCCAGCAGCTTGTGGACAGGTACGGACACTGAAGCTTTCTTT.

The rearrangement uses TRBV7-3 and TRBJ1-5; 9 bases match TRBD1. The CDR3 is 14 residues long. The V gene's germline CDR1 is SGHTA and CDR2 FQGTGA. V lost 3 bases, J lost 7 bases, and 4 bases stayed unmatched. This CDR3 reads CASSLDRGQQPQHF. The CDR3 bases are TGTGCCAGCAGCTTGGACAGGGGCCAACAGCCCCAGCATTTT.

The gene calls are TRBV7-2 and TRBJ2-5; 7 nucleotides line up with TRBD1. Germline loops: CDR1 SGHTA, CDR2 FQGNSA. Trimming removed 5 bases from V and 1 base from J; junction bases left unmatched: 4. The CDR3 is made up of 14 amino acids. CDR3: CASSLGQFQETQYF. In DNA, the CDR3 is TGTGCCAGCAGCCTGGGACAGTTCCAAGAGACCCAGTACTTC.

This sequence joins TRBV11-3 and TRBJ2-3; D might be TRBD1 (6 bases). This CDR3 is built from 12 residues. Trimming cost V 5 bases and J 11 bases, with 14 bases left between them. Germline V gives CDR1 SGHNT, CDR2 YENEEA. CDR3 sequence reads: CASSPGQGGQYF. DNA of the CDR3: TGTGCCAGCAGCCCGGGTCAAGGGGGGCAGTATTTT.

CDR3 amino acids: CASSPDIREQYF. The CDR3 bases are TGTGCCAGCAGTCCGGACATCCGAGAGCAGTACTTC. The rearrangement uses TRBV27 and TRBJ2-7, with D possibly being TRBD1 (5 bases). The CDR3 extends over 12 amino acids. Trimming left V 5 bases short and J 7 bases short, with 12 bases between. Germline assignment: CDR1 MNHEY and CDR2 SMNVEV (reference sequence).

The chain uses TRBV7-2 and TRBJ2-3; 8 nucleotides line up with TRBD2. Germline V gene sequence: CDR1 SGHTA, CDR2 FQGNSA. V lost 4 bases, J lost 15 bases, and 9 bases stayed unmatched. The CDR3 sequence is 12 residues long. The DNA for the CDR3 is TGTGCCAGCAGCTCCCGGACTAGCCGCCGCTATTTT. As protein: CASSSRTSRRYF.

The chain carries TRBV3-1 and TRBJ2-2, with D perhaps assigned TRBD1 or TRBD2 (5 bases each). The CDR3 is 14 amino acids. CDR1 is LGHDT, CDR2 YNNKEL, per germline (reference sequence). The ends were cut back, 4 bases at V and 6 bases at J, with 12 bases in the middle. The CDR3 reads CASSRQLASGELFF. The CDR3 DNA sequence: TGTGCCAGCAGCCGACAGCTAGCCTCCGGGGAGCTGTTTTTT.

The rearrangement joins TRBV7-2 to TRBJ2-7, with D possibly TRBD1 on 6 matching bases. Germline values: CDR1 SGHTA, CDR2 FQGNSA. The V end was cut by 7 bases, the J end by 1 base, with 11 bases between. This CDR3 comprises 13 residues. This CDR3 reads CASNPGTSYEQYF. The CDR3 DNA is TGTGCCAGCAACCCAGGGACATCCTACGAGCAGTACTTC.

This clonotype was seen ten or more times. The chain combines TRBV12-3 or TRBV12-4 with TRBJ1-1; D is perhaps TRBD1 (5 bases). Trimming shortened V by 6 bases and J by 4 bases, and 18 bases separated the two germline ends. The CDR3 length is 15 residues. This CDR3 is CASSPPQGRGTEAFF. The DNA for the CDR3 is TGTGCCAGCAGCCCCCCTCAGGGCCGGGGCACTGAAGCTTTCTTT.

This clonotype was counted many times. The CDR3 here is CASSPTNSPLHF. CDR3 nucleotide sequence: TGTGCCAGCAGCCCAACTAATTCACCCCTCCACTTT. This chain connects TRBV7-2 to TRBJ1-6; unclear D gene. The CDR3 covers 12 residues. Trimming stripped 5 bases from V and 6 bases from J, with 5 bases between. Germline CDR1 is SGHTA and CDR2 is FQGNSA. The entire variable domain, with the rest obtained from reference TRBV7-2 and TRBJ1-6, is as follows: GAGVSQSPSNKVTEKGKDVELRCDPISGHTALYWYRQSLGQGLEFLIYFQGNSAPDKSGLPSDRFSAERTGGSVSTLTIQRTQQEDSAVYLCASSPTNSPLHFGNGTRLTVT.

The rearrangement uses TRBV7-2 and TRBJ2-2; no clear D. The CDR3 contains 15 residues. V shed 2 bases and J shed 0 bases, with 7 bases lying between them. Germline CDR1 SGHTA, CDR2 FQGNSA. The CDR3 nucleotides read TGTGCCAGCAGCTTATTTCTGGCGAACACCGGGGAGCTGTTTTTT. Protein: CASSLFLANTGELFF.

In its sample, this clonotype was seen a few times. The rearrangement joins TRBV7-2 to TRBJ2-5; a weak D match, TRBD2 (6 bases). Trimming left V 8 bases short and J 3 bases short, with 19 bases between. The CDR3 runs 15 residues. The germline gives CDR1 SGHTA, CDR2 FQGNSA. The CDR3 DNA is TGTGCCAGCTACCCTACCTGGGACTCTGAAGAGACCCAGTACTTC. It codes for CASYPTWDSEETQYF.

This clonotype occurred a few times. The DNA for the CDR3 is TGTGCCAGCAGCCAAGTCTTACCCGGGACTAGCGGGGTGAGGAAGACCCAGTACTTC. Its translation: CASSQVLPGTSGVRKTQYF. The V gene is TRBV3-1, the J gene TRBJ2-5; 13 bases agree with TRBD2. Looked up from germline, CDR1 is LGHDT and CDR2 is YNNKEL (reference sequence). The CDR3 runs to 19 residues. The J segment lost 6 bases and the V segment lost 1 base, leaving 14 bases of the junction unmatched.

The chain uses TRBV7-9 and TRBJ1-3; TRBD1 might be the D (6 bases). The CDR3 is 15 amino acids. In germline, CDR1 is SEHNR, CDR2 FQNEAQ (reference sequence). The germline V and J ends were trimmed by 5 bases and 4 bases, with 15 bases remaining between them. CDR3 coding DNA: TGTGCCAGCAGCAGCAGGGGATCTCCCGGAAACACCATATATTTT. This gives the protein CASSSRGSPGNTIYF. Complete variable domain (other parts from reference TRBV7-9 and TRBJ1-3): DTGVSQNPRHKITKRGQNVTFRCDPISEHNRLYWYRQTLGQGPEFLTYFQNEAQLEKSRLLSDRFSAERPKGSFSTLEIQRTEQGDSAMYLCASSSRGSPGNTIYFGEGSWLTVV.

In this sample, this clonotype turned up a few times. The chain employs TRBV4-1 and TRBJ2-1; 12 positions agree with TRBD2. This CDR3 is 16 amino acids long. Unmatched junction bases numbered 4, after V lost 2 bases and J lost 5 bases. CDR1 and CDR2 from the germline V gene are MGHRA and YSYEKL. DNA for the CDR3: TGCGCCAGCAGCCAACCTCTAGCGGGGGGGAACAATGAGCAGTTCTTC. It yields the protein CASSQPLAGGNNEQFF.

In this sample, this clonotype turned up many times. The chain joins TRBV7-2 to TRBJ1-2; 9 nucleotides agree with TRBD1. Germline V CDR1 and CDR2: SGHTA, FQGNSA. V lost 5 bases, J lost 1 base, and 14 bases stayed unmatched. CDR3 length equals 18 residues. CDR3 protein: CASSRPRTGDLDNYGYTF. CDR3 sequence (DNA): TGTGCCAGCAGCCGACCGAGGACAGGGGACCTAGATAACTATGGCTACACCTTC.

The chain recombines TRBV9 with TRBJ1-2; 8 bases map to TRBD1. Germline V gives CDR1 SGDLS, CDR2 YYNGEE. The CDR3 totals 15 residues. Trimming at V came to 0 bases and at J to 7 bases, leaving 8 bases not matched to a gene. The CDR3: CASSVEGQGLLGYTF. In nucleotides, the CDR3 is TGTGCCAGCAGCGTAGAAGGACAGGGCCTCCTTGGCTACACCTTC. The complete variable domain, with remaining parts taken from reference TRBV9 and TRBJ1-2, reads DSGVTQTPKHLITATGQRVTLRCSPRSGDLSVYWYQQSLDQGLQFLIQYYNGEERAKGNILERFSAQQFPDLHSELNLSSLELGDSALYFCASSVEGQGLLGYTFGSGTRLTVV.

In this sample, this clonotype turned up a few times. The rearrangement uses TRBV6-2 or TRBV6-3 and TRBJ2-2; D unresolved. CDR3 length: 14 amino acids. Germline V gene sequence: CDR1 MNHEY, CDR2 SVGEGT. V lost 4 bases, J lost 7 bases, and 13 bases lay in between. The chain's CDR3 is CASSLDPKGGELFF. The CDR3 DNA follows: TGTGCCAGCAGTTTGGATCCTAAGGGCGGGGAGCTGTTTTTT.

With regard to this clonotype: An end of the junction does not agree with germline; a read error may underlie this. The chain couples TRBV20-1 to TRBJ1-2; D might be TRBD1 (5 bases). CDR3 size: 11 residues. The V gene's germline CDR1 is DFQATT and CDR2 SNEGSKA (reference sequence). CDR3 sequence: CSARDAWGTHF. The DNA for the CDR3 is TGCAGTGCTAGAGATGCGTGGGGGACCCACTTC.

The sample holds a few counts of this clonotype. The chain joins TRBV7-8 to TRBJ1-1, with 9 positions matching TRBD1. The CDR3 loop spans 16 amino acids. Per the germline V gene, CDR1 is SGHVS and CDR2 is FQNEAQ. J lost 3 bases, V lost 6 bases, and 11 bases had no gene match. CDR3 DNA: TGTGCCAGCAGACATACAGGGGGCGCGTGGGACACTGAAGCTTTCTTT. It encodes CASRHTGGAWDTEAFF.

This clonotype was recorded a few times. The gene calls are TRBV29-1 and TRBJ2-7, with TRBD2 identical over 12 bases. The CDR3 sequence is 13 residues long. The V gene's germline CDR1 is SQVTM and CDR2 ANQGSEA. J lost 4 bases, V lost 5 bases, and 3 bases had no gene match. The CDR3 spells CSVSSGGAYEQYF. For the CDR3, the DNA is TGCAGCGTTTCTAGCGGGGGGGCGTACGAGCAGTACTTC.

This clonotype was picked up a small number of times. The chain employs TRBV24-1 and TRBJ1-2, with 8 nucleotides matching TRBD1. Germline CDR1 reads KGHDR; CDR2 reads SFDVKD. This CDR3 comprises 13 residues. V was clipped by 4 bases and J by 5 bases; unmatched bases: 2. The CDR3 DNA follows: TGTGCCACCAGTGACGGACAGGGTTATGGCTACACCTTC. This gives the protein CATSDGQGYGYTF.

The CDR3 reads CASANGDRGGTDTQYF. Written as DNA, the CDR3 is TGTGCCAGCGCTAACGGGGACAGGGGAGGCACAGATACGCAGTATTTT. The chain combines TRBV18 with TRBJ2-3; 10 bases align to TRBD1. Looked up from germline, CDR1 is KGHSH and CDR2 is LQKENI. Unmatched junction bases numbered 9, after V lost 8 bases and J lost 1 base. The CDR3 has 16 amino acids.

This chain uses TRBV4-2 with TRBJ2-5; TRBD2 matches at 7 bases. Germline V gene data show CDR1 as LGHNA and CDR2 as YNFKEQ. V was clipped by 0 bases and J by 5 bases; unmatched bases: 6. The CDR3 totals 15 residues. The CDR3 bases are TGTGCCAGCAGCCAAGATCGCGACGGGGGGGAGACCCAGTACTTC. It translates to CASSQDRDGGETQYF.